This TCR beta chain is from a study of glioma-infiltrating T cells. Study details: Glioblastomas were WHO grade IV, sampled at first diagnosis; low-grade were grade II.

Per the germline V gene, CDR1 is DFQATT and CDR2 is SNEGSKA (reference sequence). The CDR3 length is 14 residues. V lost 3 bases and J 5 bases, leaving 11 bases between the germline ends. A note on this clonotype: A much larger clone differs by one base, so this may be a read error.

Using RNA template, CDR3s of TCR alpha and beta were amplified with iRepertoire arm-PCR. MiXCR was run by TCRdb on the multiplex PCR reads, yielding one entry per CDR3 protein. The sample records 300,000 to 450,000 distinct CDR3 sequences, 41% being singletons. This TCR was sampled from a human donor with low-grade glioma or glioblastoma, undergoing nonglioma brain surgery, or in good health (not recorded which). Sequencing was carried out using glioma tissue, nonneoplastic brain tissue, or PBMCs (not recorded which). The rearrangement joins TRBV20-1 to TRBJ1-6; D unresolved. In nucleotides, the CDR3 is TGCAGTGCTAGGCTTAGGTCCCATAATTCACCCCTCCACTTT. As protein: CSARLRSHNSPLHF.